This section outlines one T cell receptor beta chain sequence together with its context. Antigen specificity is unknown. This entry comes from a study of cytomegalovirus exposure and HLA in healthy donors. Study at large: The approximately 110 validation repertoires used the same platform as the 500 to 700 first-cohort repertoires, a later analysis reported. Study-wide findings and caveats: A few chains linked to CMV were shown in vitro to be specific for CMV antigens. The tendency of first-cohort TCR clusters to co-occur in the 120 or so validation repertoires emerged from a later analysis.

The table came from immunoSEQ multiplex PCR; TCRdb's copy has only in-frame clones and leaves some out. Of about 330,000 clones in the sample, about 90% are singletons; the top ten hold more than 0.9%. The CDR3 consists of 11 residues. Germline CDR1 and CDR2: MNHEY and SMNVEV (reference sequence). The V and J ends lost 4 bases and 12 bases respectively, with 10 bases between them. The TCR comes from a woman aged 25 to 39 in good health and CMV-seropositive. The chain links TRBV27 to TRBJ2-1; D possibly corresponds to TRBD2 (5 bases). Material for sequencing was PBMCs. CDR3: CASSSLGGQFF. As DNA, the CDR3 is TGTGCCAGCAGTTCCCTAGGAGGGCAGTTCTTC.